Listed below are T cell receptor beta chains from one sample, sequenced in a study of cytotoxic CD8 clonotypes in ibrutinib-treated CLL. Libraries were prepared by immunoSEQ multiplex PCR; TCRdb keeps only in-frame clonotypes and omits some of them. The sample holds more than 300,000 clones, 80% seen once. The sequenced sample was PBMCs, obtained before ibrutinib treatment. The receptors were sampled from a human donor with chronic lymphocytic leukemia. CDR3s include the opening cysteine and the closing phenylalanine or tryptophan. A D gene is named only where the DNA matches it firmly.

d_call j_call v_call cdr3_aa
TRBD2 TRBJ2-3 TRBV7-8 CASSQSASGNTDTQYF
- TRBJ2-5 TRBV7-8 CASSLRPGRAPETQYF
- TRBJ1-2 TRBV4-1 CASSRGPGGYTF
- TRBJ2-2 TRBV11-3 CASSLEGTRNTGELFF
TRBD2 TRBJ2-3 TRBV9 CASSVPLGAGPSTDTQYF
- TRBJ1-2 TRBV4-1 CASSHALGGQLTNYGYTF
TRBD2 TRBJ2-3 TRBV5-8 CASSFTSGGLMWQYF
- TRBJ2-4 TRBV5-6 CASSLDQGVKNIQYF
TRBD2 TRBJ2-1 TRBV29-1 CSVGLAGVGQGGYNEQFF
- TRBJ2-7 TRBV5-6 CASSLRRDEYEQYF
- TRBJ2-3 TRBV19 CASGGFTDTQYF
- TRBJ2-6 TRBV29-1 CSVVFLWAGANVLTF
TRBD2 TRBJ2-3 TRBV19 CASSSQREVGTDTQYF
- TRBJ2-1 TRBV25-1 CASSEYRVYNEQFF
- TRBJ1-1 TRBV4-1 CASSPETGNTEAFF
- TRBJ2-1 TRBV10-3 CAIRTDSYNEQFF
TRBD2 TRBJ2-5 TRBV11-2 CASSLGSGRAATQYF
- TRBJ2-3 TRBV14 CASSLRRPSTDTQYF
TRBD2 TRBJ2-1 TRBV29-1 CSVVSRGTSGGSYNEQFF
TRBD1 TRBJ2-7 TRBV7-9 CASSRLQGDEQYF
TRBD2 TRBJ2-3 TRBV7-7 CASSSGLADHGTQYF
TRBD2 TRBJ2-1 TRBV4-2 CASSQGLAGGGEQFF
TRBD2 TRBJ2-2 TRBV6-6 CASSYSTLARTGELFF
TRBD2 TRBJ2-3 TRBV7-6 CASSIAGVSPDTQYF
- TRBJ1-1 TRBV27 CASSLSGRQVEAFF
TRBD2 TRBJ2-3 TRBV2 CASTGSGRSSDTQYF
- TRBJ1-2 TRBV5-1 CASSLDPGGGGYTF
TRBD2 TRBJ2-7 TRBV11-3 CASSRGTSGIYEQYF
TRBD1 TRBJ1-2 TRBV6-5 CASSYTGDGGYTF
TRBD2 TRBJ2-1 TRBV5-1 CASSLVAGDNEQFF
TRBD2 TRBJ2-2 TRBV7-6 CASSVLAGANTGELFF
- TRBJ2-7 TRBV4-3 CASSQDHNGAYEQYF
- TRBJ2-1 TRBV7-7 CASSLELYNEQFF
- TRBJ2-3 TRBV10-2 CASRTASTDTQYF
- TRBJ2-7 TRBV11-1 CASSLRQNYEQYF
- TRBJ1-1 TRBV19 CASSIQGRGTEAFF
TRBD2 TRBJ2-5 TRBV6-1 CASSGTILAGGAAETQYF
- TRBJ2-7 TRBV7-2 CASSSQNGVYEQYF
TRBD2 TRBJ2-7 TRBV7-2 CASSKRPGLAGQSYEQYF
TRBD2 TRBJ2-7 TRBV4-3 CASSQDTSGRGYEQYF
TRBD2 TRBJ2-3 TRBV5-1 CASGLGTSGRAYDTQYF
TRBD2 TRBJ2-2 TRBV5-4 CASSLAFTSGSPGELFF
TRBD2 TRBJ2-1 TRBV15 CATSRELAGGNEQFF
TRBD2 TRBJ2-2 TRBV11-2 CASSLSGSDTGELFF
- TRBJ2-5 TRBV7-6 CASSQTGRKETQYF
TRBD2 TRBJ2-1 TRBV4-2 CASSQESDSGREQFF
TRBD2 TRBJ2-7 TRBV7-2 CASSLASGETEQYF
TRBD2 TRBJ2-3 TRBV10-1 CASIAGGSPSNTSTDTQYF
- TRBJ2-7 TRBV13 CASSFGGKVTDSPYEQYF